Presented here are 32 T cell receptor beta chains from one specimen sequenced in a study of graft-versus-host responses after intestinal transplantation. No cognate antigen is known for these TCRs. Libraries were prepared by immunoSEQ multiplex PCR; TCRdb keeps only in-frame clonotypes and omits some of them. The data show over 90,000 clones, roughly 93% seen once. The sequenced sample was unstimulated CD8+ T cells sorted from spleen or lymph node cells, obtained before intestinal transplant. The receptors here all came from a human donor who received an intestinal transplant.

This clone was seen only once. This chain uses TRBV4-2 with TRBJ2-5; 14 nucleotides line up with TRBD2. CDR1 is LGHNA and CDR2 is YNFKEQ in the germline V gene. The ends lost 3 bases at V and 4 bases at J; junction bases unmatched: 13. The CDR3 extends over 19 amino acids. The CDR3 is CASSQGPGLAGEYLETQYF. The CDR3 DNA is TGTGCCAGCAGCCAGGGTCCGGGACTAGCGGGGGAGTACTTAGAGACCCAGTACTTC.

The V and J genes are TRBV6-1 and TRBJ1-1; D ambiguous. CDR3 length: 12 residues. The V and J ends lost 6 bases and 0 bases respectively, with 5 bases between them. CDR1 is MNHNS, CDR2 SASEGT, per germline. The CDR3: CASRTLNTEAFF. In nucleotides, the CDR3 is TGTGCCAGCAGGACATTGAACACTGAAGCTTTCTTT.

The chain employs TRBV15 and TRBJ1-5; weak D call: TRBD1 (5 bases). The V gene's germline CDR1 is LNHNV and CDR2 YYDKDF (reference sequence). CDR3 length: 14 amino acids. Trimming left V 8 bases short and J 6 bases short, with 17 bases between. The CDR3 region has the DNA TGTGCCACCGGAGGTCTGGGGCCGGGTCAGCCCCAGCATTTT. Encoded protein: CATGGLGPGQPQHF.

The chain carries TRBV5-1 and TRBJ1-1; D remains unclear. The CDR3 is 13 residues long. From germline, CDR1 is SGHRS and CDR2 YFSETQ. Trimming stripped 2 bases from V and 1 base from J, with 6 bases between. CDR3 sequence: CASSFFTNTEAFF. The CDR3 DNA is TGCGCCAGCAGCTTTTTTACGAACACTGAAGCTTTCTTT.

The genes are TRBV11-2 and TRBJ1-6, with D unclear. Trimming removed 2 bases at V and 6 bases at J, with 8 bases between. CDR1 is SGHAT, CDR2 FQNNGV, per germline. The CDR3 covers 14 residues. CDR3 region: CASSLIQSNSPLHF. CDR3 sequence (DNA): TGTGCCAGCAGCTTAATCCAGAGTAATTCACCCCTCCACTTT.

This clone was observed once. The chain has TRBV18 and TRBJ2-5; D might be TRBD1 (5 bases). The germline V gene has CDR1 KGHSH and CDR2 LQKENI. V was trimmed by 3 bases and J by 1 base, leaving 12 bases between them. The CDR3 consists of 15 residues. CDR3 amino acids: CASSPSFRAQETQYF. DNA of the CDR3: TGTGCCAGCTCACCTTCATTCAGGGCCCAAGAGACCCAGTACTTC.

The chain has TRBV4-1 and TRBJ2-3; D is unclear. The CDR3 is made up of 13 amino acids. The V gene lost 2 bases and the J gene lost 8 bases, with 11 bases spanning the gap. CDR1 MGHRA and CDR2 YSYEKL come from the germline V gene. The CDR3 DNA sequence: TGCGCCAGCAGCCAATCCAGGTCAGCTACGCAGTATTTT. It codes for CASSQSRSATQYF.

This clone was detected once. The chain links TRBV25-1 to TRBJ2-5; D gene ambiguous. The germline V and J ends were trimmed by 3 bases and 1 base, with 12 bases remaining between them. This CDR3 region has 15 residues. The germline V gene has CDR1 MGHDK and CDR2 SYGVNS. CDR3 in DNA: TGTGCCAGCAGTGATTTTGGGGTGACCCAAGAGACCCAGTACTTC. Its protein is CASSDFGVTQETQYF.

The chain is built from TRBV5-1 and TRBJ2-7; 7 positions match TRBD1. CDR1 and CDR2 (germline): SGHRS, YFSETQ. This CDR3 contains 15 residues. V trimming: 0 bases; J trimming: 0 bases; junction bases outside the gene matches: 3. Here the CDR3 reads CASSLARDSSYEQYF. The CDR3 DNA reads as TGCGCCAGCAGCTTGGCCCGGGACAGCTCCTACGAGCAGTACTTC.

CDR3: CASTATGGYEQYF. The CDR3 nucleotides read TGTGCCAGCACCGCGACAGGGGGGTACGAGCAGTACTTC. This chain links TRBV6-5 with TRBJ2-7, with 9 bases aligning to TRBD1. V gave up 7 bases and J gave up 4 bases; unmatched junction bases: 5. The CDR3 covers 13 residues. The germline V gene has CDR1 MNHEY and CDR2 SVGAGI.

The chain has TRBV11-2 and TRBJ2-7; TRBD2 matches 9 bases. The germline CDR1 and CDR2 sequences are SGHAT and FQNNGV. This CDR3 region has 16 residues. Germline trimming cut 0 bases from V and 3 bases from J; bases unmatched to any gene: 6. The CDR3 region is CASSLDSASGDYEQYF. CDR3 sequence (DNA): TGTGCCAGCAGCTTAGATTCGGCTAGCGGGGACTACGAGCAGTACTTC.

The rearrangement uses TRBV27 and TRBJ2-2; perhaps TRBD2 as D (7 bases). V lost 0 bases and J 0 bases, leaving 11 bases between the germline ends. The CDR3 consists of 17 residues. The germline CDR1 and CDR2 sequences are MNHEY and SMNVEV (reference sequence). The CDR3 coding sequence is TGTGCCAGCAGTTTATCGGCGGGGGCGGCGAACACCGGGGAGCTGTTTTTT. Translation gives CASSLSAGAANTGELFF.

This chain uses TRBV15 with TRBJ1-3, with 7 bases matching TRBD1. The V gene end was trimmed by 9 bases and the J gene end by 7 bases; junction bases not matched to a gene: 15. The CDR3 loop spans 15 amino acids. The germline CDR1 and CDR2 sequences are LNHNV and YYDKDF (reference sequence). The DNA of the CDR3 is TGTGCCACAACGCCGACAGGGTTATCTCTCAACACCATATATTTT. This translates into CATTPTGLSLNTIYF.

The chain recombines TRBV7-9 with TRBJ2-1, with unresolved D. CDR3 length: 15 residues. Trimming left V 5 bases short and J 0 bases short, with 11 bases between. Germline V gives CDR1 SEHNR, CDR2 FQNEAQ (reference sequence). CDR3 DNA sequence: TGTGCCAGCAGCCCCCCAGGAGCCTCCTACAATGAGCAGTTCTTC. Translation gives CASSPPGASYNEQFF.

The rearrangement links TRBV27 to TRBJ1-3, with TRBD1 as a possible D gene (6 bases). Germline CDR1 MNHEY, CDR2 SMNVEV (reference sequence). The CDR3 is 16 residues long. V gave up 1 base and J gave up 2 bases, with 12 bases separating them. CDR3 nucleotide sequence: TGTGCCAGCAGTTTATGGGACAACTCACCTGGAAACACCATATATTTT. Translation gives CASSLWDNSPGNTIYF.

This chain links TRBV11-2 with TRBJ1-1, with unresolved D. The CDR3 is 10 residues long. Per germline, CDR1 SGHAT and CDR2 FQNNGV. V was clipped by 4 bases and J by 7 bases, with 4 bases between them. For the CDR3, the DNA is TGTGCCAGCAGCTACCTTGAAGCTTTCTTT. Translated, it gives CASSYLEAFF.

V gene TRBV6-5 combines with J gene TRBJ1-2; D uncertain. The V gene's germline CDR1 is MNHEY and CDR2 SVGAGI. The CDR3 length is 14 residues. The V gene lost 5 bases and the J gene lost 4 bases, with 14 bases spanning the gap. CDR3 loop: CASSVSLKTYGYTF. The CDR3 bases are TGTGCCAGCAGTGTCTCTCTAAAAACCTATGGCTACACCTTC.

The chain carries TRBV14 and TRBJ1-2; 9 bases line up with TRBD1. The V segment lost 1 base and the J segment 4 bases; nucleotides outside the gene matches: 1. This CDR3 region has 14 residues. CDR1 SGHDN and CDR2 FVKESK come from the germline V gene. Written as DNA, the CDR3 is TGTGCCAGCAGCCAAGGACAGGGGGGCTATGGCTACACCTTC. Amino acid sequence: CASSQGQGGYGYTF.

The V and J genes are TRBV2 and TRBJ1-2, with D possibly matching TRBD1 (5 bases). Looked up from germline, CDR1 is SNHLY and CDR2 is FYNNEI. This CDR3 spans 14 amino acids. V was pared by 4 bases and J by 8 bases, with 17 bases between. This CDR3 reads CASSGSGPLRGYTF. The CDR3 DNA reads TGTGCCAGCAGTGGATCGGGGCCACTTCGGGGCTACACCTTC.

The rearrangement joins TRBV30 to TRBJ1-1, with TRBD1 matching over 9 bases. In germline, CDR1 is GTSNPN, CDR2 SVGIG (reference sequence). CDR3 length: 13 residues. The J segment lost 7 bases and the V segment lost 4 bases, leaving 7 bases of the junction unmatched. CDR3 sequence: CAWTGQGSGEAFF. The CDR3 coding sequence is TGTGCCTGGACAGGACAGGGGAGTGGTGAAGCTTTCTTT.

The chain combines TRBV10-3 with TRBJ2-2; D may be TRBD1 or TRBD2 (5 bases each). V was trimmed by 5 bases and J by 4 bases, leaving 14 bases between them. Germline V gene lookup returns CDR1 ENHRY and CDR2 SYGVKD. The CDR3 consists of 15 residues. CDR3 coding DNA: TGTGCCATCAGTCCGTTCGAGGGGCTCACCGGGGAGCTGTTTTTT. This translates into CAISPFEGLTGELFF.

The V call is TRBV5-4, the J call TRBJ1-2; 9 nucleotides match TRBD1. Germline assignment: CDR1 SGHNT and CDR2 YYREEE (reference sequence). The V segment lost 4 bases and the J segment 10 bases; nucleotides outside the gene matches: 8. The CDR3 is 13 residues long. The CDR3 region is CASSPWTGDTYTF. The DNA of the CDR3 is TGTGCCAGCAGCCCTTGGACAGGGGATACCTACACCTTC.

The chain is built from TRBV9 and TRBJ2-2; 15 bases map to TRBD2. This CDR3 is 18 amino acids long. The V gene's germline CDR1 is SGDLS and CDR2 YYNGEE. The V gene end was trimmed by 4 bases and the J gene end by 4 bases; junction bases not matched to a gene: 8. The DNA for the CDR3 is TGTGCCAGCAGCTCCGGACTAGCGGGGGGGCAGAGCACCGGGGAGCTGTTTTTT. Its protein product is CASSSGLAGGQSTGELFF.

The gene calls are TRBV18 and TRBJ2-1, with 7 bases lining up with TRBD1. Per the germline V gene, CDR1 is KGHSH and CDR2 is LQKENI. V shed 8 bases and J 5 bases; nucleotides not matched to a gene: 12. CDR3 length: 15 residues. The CDR3 spells CASQAWGTANNEQFF. CDR3 nucleotide sequence: TGTGCCAGCCAAGCCTGGGGGACAGCTAACAATGAGCAGTTCTTC.

This sequence joins TRBV15 and TRBJ2-1; either TRBD1 or TRBD2 may fit D (5 bases each). Between the trimmed V and J ends, which lost 1 base and 10 bases, there was a span of 20 bases. This CDR3 is built from 16 residues. CDR1 and CDR2 (germline): LNHNV, YYDKDF (reference sequence). CDR3 in amino acids: CATSRVVGDPVREQFF. DNA for the CDR3: TGTGCCACCAGCAGAGTGGTGGGGGATCCCGTTAGGGAGCAGTTCTTC.

The chain recombines TRBV2 with TRBJ1-2; TRBD1 matches at 9 bases. The CDR3 length is 16 residues. The V segment lost 5 bases and the J segment 3 bases; nucleotides outside the gene matches: 10. CDR1 SNHLY and CDR2 FYNNEI come from the germline V gene. DNA for the CDR3: TGTGCCAGCAGTTCACAACACAGGGGGCAGGACTATGGCTACACCTTC. Its translation: CASSSQHRGQDYGYTF.

The genes are TRBV5-1 and TRBJ1-3, with no clear D. The CDR3 contains 14 residues. Trimming left V 10 bases short and J 4 bases short, with 18 bases between. Looked up from germline, CDR1 is SGHRS and CDR2 is YFSETQ. For the CDR3, the DNA is TGCGCCGCCAGGCCGGACCACCTAGGAAACACCATATATTTT. This codes for CAARPDHLGNTIYF.

This sequence joins TRBV7-9 and TRBJ2-1, with 7 bases fitting TRBD1. CDR3 length: 13 amino acids. J gave up 6 bases and V 3 bases, and 2 bases lay outside the gene matches. Germline V gene lookup returns CDR1 SEHNR and CDR2 FQNEAQ (reference sequence). In DNA form, the CDR3 reads TGTGCCAGCAGCTTCACAGGGGTCAATGAGCAGTTCTTC. Translated, it gives CASSFTGVNEQFF. Supplemented by reference TRBV7-9 and TRBJ2-1, the full variable domain reads DTGVSQNPRHKITKRGQNVTFRCDPISEHNRLYWYRQTLGQGPEFLTYFQNEAQLEKSRLLSDRFSAERPKGSFSTLEIQRTEQGDSAMYLCASSFTGVNEQFFGPGTRLTVL.

The CDR3 region has the DNA TGTGCCAGCAGCCTAGCCCCCCGCGAGCAGTACTTC. Its translation is CASSLAPREQYF. This chain links TRBV11-2 with TRBJ2-7; tentative D call: TRBD2 (5 bases). Trimming took 5 bases from V and 6 from J, leaving 11 bases between them. The CDR3 has 12 amino acids. CDR1 is SGHAT, CDR2 FQNNGV, per germline. The variable domain in full, completed from reference TRBV11-2 and TRBJ2-7, reads EAGVAQSPRYKIIEKRQSVAFWCNPISGHATLYWYQQILGQGPKLLIQFQNNGVVDDSQLPKDRFSAERLKGVDSTLKIQPAKLEDSAVYLCASSLAPREQYFGPGTRLTVT.

This chain connects TRBV4-1 to TRBJ2-7; D remains ambiguous. The CDR3 length is 15 residues. Germline CDR1 is MGHRA and CDR2 is YSYEKL. The ends were cut back, 0 bases at V and 0 bases at J, with 9 bases in the middle. The CDR3 protein is CASSQDLTSSYEQYF. Written as DNA, the CDR3 is TGCGCCAGCAGCCAAGATCTTACGAGCTCCTACGAGCAGTACTTC.

The genes are TRBV4-1 and TRBJ2-7; the D gene is possibly TRBD2 (7 bases). Germline loops: CDR1 MGHRA, CDR2 YSYEKL. The CDR3 spans 13 residues. Trimming cost V 8 bases and J 5 bases, with 16 bases left between them. The CDR3 sequence: CASGGTGRDEQYF. In DNA form, the CDR3 reads TGCGCCAGCGGAGGAACAGGGAGGGACGAGCAGTACTTC.

The chain carries TRBV6-5 and TRBJ2-5, with D possibly matching TRBD2 (6 bases). The germline V and J ends were trimmed by 9 bases and 7 bases, with 9 bases remaining between them. Per the germline V gene, CDR1 is MNHEY and CDR2 is SVGAGI. The CDR3 length is 10 residues. The CDR3 sequence is CARRGSTQYF. The CDR3 DNA sequence: TGTGCCAGGCGGGGTTCGACCCAGTACTTC.